This TCR beta chain was sequenced during a study of blood T cells in healthy people across ages. V lost 6 bases and J lost 5, with 26 bases in between. CDR3 size: 19 residues. The germline V gene has CDR1 MNHNS and CDR2 SASEGT. The authors ran a second PCR of about 7 to 11 cycles using a sample-barcoded 5' primer and a J-beta primer mix. TCRdb fed the 5' RACE reads into MiXCR, producing one record per CDR3 protein. The sample consists of around 1,100,000 distinct CDR3 sequences, about two fifths of them appearing once. The chain combines TRBV6-1 with TRBJ1-6, with D maybe TRBD1 (5 bases). This clonotype was obtained from a man between 18 and 29 years old in good health. Specimen: blood. CDR3 residues: CASSLLGQPSLGDNSPLHF. The CDR3 DNA reads as TGTGCCAGCAGCCTCCTAGGGCAGCCATCCCTAGGGGATAATTCACCCCTCCACTTT.